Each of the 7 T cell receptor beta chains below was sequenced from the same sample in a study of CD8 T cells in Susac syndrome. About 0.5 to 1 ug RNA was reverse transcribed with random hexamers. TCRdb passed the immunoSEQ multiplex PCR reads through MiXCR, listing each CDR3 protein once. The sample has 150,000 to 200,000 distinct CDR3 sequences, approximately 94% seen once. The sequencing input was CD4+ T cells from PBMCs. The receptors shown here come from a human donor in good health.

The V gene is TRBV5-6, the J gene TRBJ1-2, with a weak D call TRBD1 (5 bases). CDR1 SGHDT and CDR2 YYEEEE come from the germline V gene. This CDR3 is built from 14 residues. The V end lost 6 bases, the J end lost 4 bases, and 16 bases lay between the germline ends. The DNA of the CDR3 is TGTGCCAGCAAAGGTGGGGGGAGTACCTATGGCTACACCTTC. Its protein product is CASKGGGSTYGYTF.

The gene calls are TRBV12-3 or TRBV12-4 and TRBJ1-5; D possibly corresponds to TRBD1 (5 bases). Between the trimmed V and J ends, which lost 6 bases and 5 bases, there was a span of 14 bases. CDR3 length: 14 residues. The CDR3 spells CASSLGGYHQPQHF. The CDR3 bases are TGTGCCAGCAGCCTGGGGGGATATCATCAGCCCCAGCATTTT.

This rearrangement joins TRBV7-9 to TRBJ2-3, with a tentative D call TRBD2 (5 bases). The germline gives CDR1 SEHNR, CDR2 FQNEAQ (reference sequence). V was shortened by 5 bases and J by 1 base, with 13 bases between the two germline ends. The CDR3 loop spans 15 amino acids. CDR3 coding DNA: TGTGCCAGCAGCCCCTTCCGGACTGGCACAGATACGCAGTATTTT. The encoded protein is CASSPFRTGTDTQYF.

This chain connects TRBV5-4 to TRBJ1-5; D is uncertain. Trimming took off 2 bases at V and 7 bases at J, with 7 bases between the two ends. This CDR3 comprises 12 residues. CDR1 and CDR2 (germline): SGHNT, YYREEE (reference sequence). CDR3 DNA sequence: TGTGCCAGCAGCTTTAAGGGACAGCCCCAGCATTTT. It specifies CASSFKGQPQHF.

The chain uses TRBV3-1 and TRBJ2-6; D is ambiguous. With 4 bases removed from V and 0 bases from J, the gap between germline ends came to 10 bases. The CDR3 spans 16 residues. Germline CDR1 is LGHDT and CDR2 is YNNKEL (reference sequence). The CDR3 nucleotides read TGTGCCAGCAGCCTATTCGCCCTCTCTGGGGCCAACGTCCTGACTTTC. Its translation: CASSLFALSGANVLTF.

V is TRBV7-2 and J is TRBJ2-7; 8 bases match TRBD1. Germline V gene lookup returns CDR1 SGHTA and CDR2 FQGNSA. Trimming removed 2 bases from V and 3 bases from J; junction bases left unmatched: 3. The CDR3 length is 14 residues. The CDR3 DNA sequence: TGTGCCAGCAGCTTAAGGGACAGGTACTACGAGCAGTACTTC. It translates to CASSLRDRYYEQYF. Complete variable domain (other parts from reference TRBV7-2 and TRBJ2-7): GAGVSQSPSNKVTEKGKDVELRCDPISGHTALYWYRQSLGQGLEFLIYFQGNSAPDKSGLPSDRFSAERTGGSVSTLTIQRTQQEDSAVYLCASSLRDRYYEQYFGPGTRLTVT.

The CDR3 DNA reads as TGTGCCAGCAGCTTACGAAGGAACACGGATACGCAGTATTTT. Translation gives CASSLRRNTDTQYF. V gene TRBV11-1 combines with J gene TRBJ2-3; no clear D. Germline CDR1 reads SGHAT; CDR2 reads FQDESV (reference sequence). V dropped 2 bases and J dropped 6 bases, with 12 bases sitting between them. The CDR3 extends over 14 amino acids.